Following are 14 T cell receptor beta chains from one sample sequenced in a study of blood T cell repertoires in COVID-19. Clones were read by immunoSEQ multiplex PCR, and TCRdb kept only the in-frame ones, dropping some. The sample shows under 300,000 clones, roughly 85% of them seen only once. The sample consisted of peripheral blood. The receptor set was obtained from a woman younger than 30 with acute or convalescent COVID-19.

The chain employs TRBV19 and TRBJ2-5; TRBD1 is a possible D gene (5 bases). CDR1 is LNHDA and CDR2 is SQIVND in the germline V gene (reference sequence). The V and J ends lost 7 bases and 5 bases respectively, with 14 bases between them. The CDR3 length is 13 residues. The CDR3 DNA reads as TGTGCCAGTACCCCAACAGGTAGCGAGACCCAGTACTTC. Its translation: CASTPTGSETQYF.

The V and J genes are TRBV5-4 and TRBJ2-3; 11 nucleotides match TRBD2. Trimming cost V 4 bases and J 9 bases; bases outside gene matches: 19. Germline assignment: CDR1 SGHNT and CDR2 YYREEE (reference sequence). The CDR3 contains 18 residues. For the CDR3, the DNA is TGTGCCAGCAGCCCAGGCCCGACCCGGACTAGCGGGTTACGGACGCAGTATTTT. This encodes CASSPGPTRTSGLRTQYF.

The chain employs TRBV6-5 and TRBJ1-1; no firm D call. The germline V gene has CDR1 MNHEY and CDR2 SVGAGI. The CDR3 consists of 11 residues. V was cut by 7 bases and J by 11 bases, with 14 bases left in between. CDR3 region: CASTGSIEAFF. The CDR3 DNA follows: TGTGCCAGCACTGGTTCGATAGAGGCTTTCTTT.

This chain uses TRBV6-5 with TRBJ1-2, with D unclear. The length of the CDR3 is 15 residues. From germline, CDR1 is MNHEY and CDR2 SVGAGI. V was trimmed by 0 bases and J by 4 bases, leaving 12 bases between them. CDR3 sequence: CASSYSSTGSYGYTF. The CDR3 DNA sequence: TGTGCCAGCAGTTACTCCTCCACCGGGTCCTATGGCTACACCTTC.

The gene calls are TRBV5-6 and TRBJ2-1, with TRBD1 identical over 9 bases. Germline-derived CDR1 and CDR2 are SGHDT and YYEEEE. The CDR3 consists of 13 residues. The V gene end was trimmed by 3 bases and the J gene end by 9 bases; junction bases not matched to a gene: 4. The CDR3 here is CASSWDRDIEQFF. The CDR3 region has the DNA TGTGCCAGCAGCTGGGACAGGGATATTGAGCAGTTCTTC.

This clone was seen once. This sequence joins TRBV6-4 and TRBJ1-4; D remains ambiguous. With 7 bases removed from V and 5 bases from J, the gap between germline ends came to 14 bases. The CDR3 extends over 14 amino acids. The germline V gene has CDR1 MRHNA and CDR2 SNTAGT. CDR3 sequence: CASTREGGNEKLFF. In DNA, the CDR3 is TGTGCCAGCACCCGGGAGGGAGGGAATGAAAAACTGTTTTTT.

V is TRBV6-5 and J is TRBJ2-7; D uncertain. The length of the CDR3 is 12 residues. Looked up from germline, CDR1 is MNHEY and CDR2 is SVGAGI. V lost 6 bases, J lost 5 bases, and 11 bases lay in between. CDR3 DNA sequence: TGTGCCAGCAGCAATCGAGCACACGAGCAGTACTTC. It translates to CASSNRAHEQYF.

Comment on this clone: Other DNA sequences in this specimen translate into the identical CDR3. In nucleotides, the CDR3 is TGTGCCAGCTCACCCTCGGACTATGGCTACACCTTC. Protein product: CASSPSDYGYTF. The V call is TRBV18, the J call TRBJ1-2, with D uncertain. Germline CDR1 is KGHSH and CDR2 is LQKENI. The CDR3 totals 12 residues. V lost 3 bases and J 3 bases, leaving 5 bases between the germline ends.

CDR3 in amino acids: CAWTNGYRLGRRDEKLFF. DNA of the CDR3: TGTGCCTGGACCAACGGATACAGGCTTGGGAGGAGAGATGAAAAACTGTTTTTT. The chain uses TRBV30 and TRBJ1-4; a weak D match, TRBD1 (5 bases). CDR1 GTSNPN and CDR2 SVGIG come from the germline V gene (reference sequence). Trimming removed 4 bases at V and 6 bases at J, with 27 bases between. This CDR3 has 18 residues.

This chain uses TRBV30 with TRBJ2-3; D is perhaps TRBD2 (6 bases). The CDR3 consists of 14 residues. The V gene's germline CDR1 is GTSNPN and CDR2 SVGIG (reference sequence). Trimming left V 2 bases short and J 0 bases short, with 9 bases between. The DNA of the CDR3 is TGTGCCTGGAGTTGGGACTCGAGCACAGATACGCAGTATTTT. This encodes CAWSWDSSTDTQYF.

The sample holds a few counts of this clone. The chain couples TRBV4-2 to TRBJ2-7, with 8 bases that match TRBD2. The CDR3 is 19 residues long. With 0 bases clipped from V and 3 bases from J, the junction kept 16 bases outside the gene matches. Germline V CDR1 and CDR2: LGHNA, YNFKEQ. CDR3 coding DNA: TGTGCCAGCAGCCAAGATCCCCTAACAAGCGGGAGAGAATTCTACGAGCAGTACTTC. Its translation: CASSQDPLTSGREFYEQYF.

This chain joins TRBV6-5 and TRBJ1-3; D uncertain. The CDR3 sequence is 15 residues long. Germline CDR1 MNHEY, CDR2 SVGAGI. V gave up 0 bases and J gave up 3 bases, with 9 bases separating them. The CDR3 spells CASSYSWGGGNTIYF. Written as DNA, the CDR3 is TGTGCCAGCAGTTACTCCTGGGGAGGTGGAAACACCATATATTTT.

This clone was seen only a few times. The chain recombines TRBV2 with TRBJ1-4; D is undetermined. V was cut by 1 base and J by 7 bases, with 13 bases left in between. Germline V gene sequence: CDR1 SNHLY, CDR2 FYNNEI. The CDR3 is made up of 15 amino acids. The CDR3 coding sequence is TGTGCCAGCAGTGAAGGACGGGCTGGAGGTGAAAAACTGTTTTTT. It specifies CASSEGRAGGEKLFF.

The gene calls are TRBV4-3 and TRBJ2-7; TRBD1 agrees at 10 bases. Losses at the gene ends were 5 bases for V and 3 bases for J; bases not matched to a gene: 4. CDR3 size: 14 residues. CDR1 is LGHNA and CDR2 is YSLEER in the germline V gene. The CDR3 spells CASSNRDRGYEQYF. The CDR3 DNA follows: TGCGCCAGCAGCAACCGGGACAGGGGCTACGAGCAGTACTTC.